A selection of T cell receptor beta chains follows, all from one sample in a study of technical replicates of blood from a handful of donors. Repertoires were generated with immunoSEQ multiplex PCR, while TCRdb's copy carries only in-frame clones and drops some. The table records tens of thousands of clones, 95% of them present only once. The sample taken for sequencing was T cells isolated from PBMCs. These receptors were collected from a human donor in good health. Each CDR3 is given with its conserved first and last residue. A D gene is named only where the DNA matches it firmly. Clone size is shown for a subset of rows, as once, few, many or a class of expanded clone.

V	D	size	J	CDR3	DNA
TRBV28	-	-	TRBJ1-1	CASSPSFPGAFF	TGTGCCAGCAGTCCCTCTTTCCCGGGGGCTTTCTTT
TRBV5-4	TRBD1	-	TRBJ1-1	CASSPGVLQGLSYMNTEAFF	TGTGCCAGCAGCCCGGGAGTACTACAGGGGTTGAGTTATATGAACACTGAAGCTTTCTTT
TRBV9	TRBD1	-	TRBJ1-2	CASSTGTGGDYGYTF	TGTGCCAGCAGCACAGGGACAGGCGGTGACTATGGCTACACCTTC
TRBV6-5	TRBD1	-	TRBJ2-7	CASSYSGTGVYEQYF	TGTGCCAGCAGTTACTCGGGGACAGGGGTCTACGAGCAGTACTTC
TRBV28	TRBD1	-	TRBJ1-5	CASSLRTGDSVGNQPQHF	TGTGCCAGCAGTTTGCGGACAGGGGACTCTGTGGGCAATCAGCCCCAGCATTTT
TRBV10-2	-	-	TRBJ2-7	CASSESAGAANYEQYF	TGCGCCAGCAGTGAGTCTGCAGGGGCGGCTAACTACGAGCAGTACTTC
TRBV6-1	TRBD2	-	TRBJ2-5	CASSVLAGNLWETQYF	TGTGCCAGCAGTGTACTAGCGGGGAACCTGTGGGAGACCCAGTACTTC
TRBV29-1	-	-	TRBJ2-6	CSVEDPLASGANVLTF	TGCAGCGTTGAAGACCCCCTGGCCTCTGGGGCCAACGTCCTGACTTTC
TRBV7-2	-	-	TRBJ1-1	CASSLGAGSTEAFF	TGTGCCAGCAGCTTAGGGGCAGGGTCGACTGAAGCTTTCTTT
TRBV4-1	-	once	TRBJ2-1	CASSASGAGGTNEQFF	TGCGCCAGCAGCGCGTCTGGGGCAGGGGGGACCAATGAGCAGTTCTTC
TRBV9	-	once	TRBJ1-1	CASSVGGMNTEAFF	TGTGCCAGCAGCGTAGGGGGCATGAACACTGAAGCTTTCTTT
TRBV2	TRBD2	-	TRBJ2-5	CASSDGEQGGGAVETQYF	TGTGCCAGCAGTGACGGGGAGCAGGGCGGGGGGGCCGTCGAGACCCAGTACTTC
TRBV12-5	TRBD1	-	TRBJ2-1	CASGSRRGDRGSYNEQFF	TGTGCTAGTGGTTCCCGTCGGGGAGACAGGGGAAGCTACAATGAGCAGTTCTTC
TRBV7-9	TRBD1	-	TRBJ2-1	CASSAERDRVLGEQFF	TGTGCCAGCAGCGCCGAGAGGGACAGGGTTCTTGGTGAGCAGTTCTTC
TRBV28	-	-	TRBJ2-3	CASSLGGRRGDTQYF	TGTGCCAGCAGTTTAGGGGGAAGGCGGGGAGATACGCAGTATTTT
TRBV21-1	-	-	TRBJ2-7	CASSSRGQKSSYEQYF	TGTGCCAGCAGCTCAAGGGGACAGAAAAGCTCCTACGAGCAGTACTTC
TRBV20-1	-	-	TRBJ2-7	CSARRRDEQYF	TGCAGTGCTAGAAGGAGAGACGAGCAGTACTTC
TRBV6-6	-	-	TRBJ1-1	CASSYWDKNTEAFF	TGTGCCAGCAGTTACTGGGACAAGAACACTGAAGCTTTCTTT
TRBV29-1	TRBD1	-	TRBJ1-2	CSVEARGGQGSLGYTF	TGCAGCGTCGAAGCAAGAGGGGGACAGGGCAGTTTAGGCTACACCTTC
TRBV30	TRBD1	-	TRBJ1-2	CAWSPGGGYTF	TGTGCCTGGAGTCCAGGGGGCGGCTACACCTTC
TRBV5-1	-	-	TRBJ2-7	CASSPYWSSYEQYF	TGCGCCAGCAGCCCCTATTGGTCCTCCTACGAGCAGTACTTC
TRBV5-1	-	-	TRBJ2-3	CASSLGYDGDTDTQYF	TGCGCCAGCAGCTTGGGATATGACGGGGACACAGATACGCAGTATTTT
TRBV7-2	-	-	TRBJ2-2	CASRIPGGSTGELFF	TGTGCCAGCAGAATACCGGGGGGCAGCACCGGGGAGCTGTTTTTT
TRBV7-2	-	-	TRBJ2-7	CASSPGLAREQYF	TGTGCCAGCAGCCCGGGACTTGCCCGGGAGCAGTACTTC
TRBV29-1	TRBD1	-	TRBJ1-1	CSVEGASGTGGRTEAFF	TGCAGCGTTGAAGGGGCGTCGGGGACAGGGGGCAGAACTGAAGCTTTCTTT
TRBV19	-	-	TRBJ1-2	CASSFRESWSDGYTF	TGTGCCAGTAGTTTCCGGGAAAGTTGGTCGGATGGCTACACCTTC
TRBV27	TRBD1	-	TRBJ2-2	CASSFRTGNTGELFF	TGTGCCAGCAGTTTCCGGACAGGGAACACCGGGGAGCTGTTTTTT
TRBV9	-	-	TRBJ2-6	CASSATRFTGTGANVLTF	TGTGCCAGCAGCGCGACAAGATTTACCGGAACTGGGGCCAACGTCCTGACTTTC
TRBV18	-	-	TRBJ2-1	CASSPGSPGSYNEQFF	TGTGCCAGCTCACCGGGTTCGCCGGGCTCCTACAATGAGCAGTTCTTC
TRBV9	TRBD1	-	TRBJ1-2	CASSVGSLGTAPNYGYTF	TGTGCCAGCAGCGTCGGTTCACTCGGGACAGCGCCTAACTATGGCTACACCTTC
TRBV11-2	TRBD2	-	TRBJ2-5	CASSPRLAEETQYF	TGTGCCAGCAGCCCACGACTAGCGGAAGAGACCCAGTACTTC
TRBV5-1	TRBD1	once	TRBJ2-4	CASSPGTGLRPFVKNIQYF	TGCGCCAGCAGCCCCGGGACAGGGTTGAGGCCTTTTGTCAAAAACATTCAGTACTTC
TRBV7-9	TRBD1	-	TRBJ1-2	CASSFPGQGADGYTF	TGTGCCAGCAGCTTTCCGGGACAGGGAGCTGATGGCTACACCTTC
TRBV20-1	-	-	TRBJ2-1	CSANQGREQFF	TGCAGTGCGAATCAGGGGCGGGAGCAGTTCTTC
TRBV13	TRBD2	-	TRBJ2-3	CASSLVWGLAGGKVGDTQYF	TGTGCCAGCAGCTTAGTCTGGGGGTTAGCGGGGGGTAAAGTCGGGGATACGCAGTATTTT
TRBV7-9	-	-	TRBJ1-1	CASSLTGTKVPEAFF	TGTGCCAGCAGTTTAACCGGGACAAAAGTACCTGAAGCTTTCTTT
TRBV6-1	-	-	TRBJ2-3	CASSEDLWEFMRGTDTQYF	TGTGCCAGCAGCGAAGACCTCTGGGAGTTTATGAGGGGCACAGATACGCAGTATTTT
TRBV6-5	-	-	TRBJ1-2	CASSYSAGGGNYGYTF	TGTGCCAGCAGTTACTCGGCGGGGGGGGGAAACTATGGCTACACCTTC
TRBV9	-	-	TRBJ2-3	CASSLVDGLKLSTDTQYF	TGTGCCAGCAGCCTCGTGGATGGACTCAAACTTAGCACAGATACGCAGTATTTT
TRBV2	-	-	TRBJ2-6	CASSDRASGANVLTF	TGTGCCAGCAGTGACCGAGCCTCTGGGGCCAACGTCCTGACTTTC
TRBV27	TRBD1	-	TRBJ1-6	CASSSSSFRQGYNSPLHF	TGTGCCAGCAGTTCGTCCTCGTTCCGACAGGGCTATAATTCACCCCTCCACTTT
TRBV28	TRBD1	-	TRBJ1-5	CASRRQGIDQPQHF	TGTGCCAGCAGACGACAGGGGATTGATCAGCCCCAGCATTTT
TRBV7-6	-	-	TRBJ2-5	CASSFNVAETQYF	TGTGCCAGCAGCTTCAACGTAGCCGAGACCCAGTACTTC
TRBV4-1	-	-	TRBJ1-3	CASSQDGLRSGNTIYF	TGCGCCAGCAGCCAAGACGGACTCCGCTCTGGAAACACCATATATTTT
TRBV7-2	-	-	TRBJ2-1	CASSRSRGREQFF	TGTGCCAGCAGCCGCTCACGGGGTCGAGAGCAGTTCTTC
TRBV6-5	TRBD1	few	TRBJ1-2	CAAWTGSYGYTF	TGTGCCGCGTGGACAGGGTCCTATGGCTACACCTTC
TRBV30	TRBD1	-	TRBJ1-4	CAWSVLRRQGDSSFNEKLFF	TGTGCCTGGAGTGTACTCCGTCGACAGGGGGATTCGTCGTTTAATGAAAAACTGTTTTTT
TRBV29-1	-	-	TRBJ2-5	CSAGHRQETQYF	TGCAGCGCTGGACACCGCCAAGAGACCCAGTACTTC
TRBV27	TRBD2	-	TRBJ2-5	CASSTRLAGGPRRETQYF	TGTGCCAGCAGTACGCGACTAGCGGGAGGCCCTCGGCGGGAGACCCAGTACTTC
TRBV29-1	-	-	TRBJ2-5	CSVELQQETQYF	TGCAGCGTTGAACTACAGCAAGAGACCCAGTACTTC
TRBV27	TRBD2	-	TRBJ2-7	CASSPWGGEQYF	TGTGCCAGCAGTCCCTGGGGAGGGGAGCAGTACTTC
TRBV7-2	-	-	TRBJ2-7	CASRESPSYEQYF	TGTGCCAGCCGGGAGAGTCCATCCTACGAGCAGTACTTC
TRBV27	-	-	TRBJ2-1	CATSRDYNEQFF	TGCGCCACTTCGAGGGACTACAATGAGCAGTTCTTC
TRBV7-6	-	-	TRBJ1-4	CASSLGQGNEKLFF	TGTGCCAGCAGCTTAGGGCAGGGGAATGAAAAACTGTTTTTT